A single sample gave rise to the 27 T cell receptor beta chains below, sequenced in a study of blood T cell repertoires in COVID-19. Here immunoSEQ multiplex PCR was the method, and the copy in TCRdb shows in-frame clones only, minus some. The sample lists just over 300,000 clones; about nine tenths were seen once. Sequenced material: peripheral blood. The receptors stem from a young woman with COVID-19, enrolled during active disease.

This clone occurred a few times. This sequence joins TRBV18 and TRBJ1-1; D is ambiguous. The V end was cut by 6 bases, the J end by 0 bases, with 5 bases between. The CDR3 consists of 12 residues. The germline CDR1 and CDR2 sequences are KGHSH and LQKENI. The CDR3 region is CASSPLNTEAFF. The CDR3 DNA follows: TGTGCCAGCTCCCCCTTGAACACTGAAGCTTTCTTT. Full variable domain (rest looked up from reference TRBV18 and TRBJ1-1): NAGVMQNPRHLVRRRGQEARLRCSPMKGHSHVYWYRQLPEEGLKFMVYLQKENIIDESGMPKERFSAEFPKEGPSILRIQQVVRGDSAAYFCASSPLNTEAFFGQGTRLTVV.

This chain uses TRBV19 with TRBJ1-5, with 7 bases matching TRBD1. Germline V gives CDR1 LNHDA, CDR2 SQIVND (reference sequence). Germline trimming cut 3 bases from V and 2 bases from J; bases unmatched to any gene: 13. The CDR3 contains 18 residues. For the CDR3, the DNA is TGTGCCAGTAGTATTTATGGGGACAGTCTGGAGGGCAATCAGCCCCAGCATTTT. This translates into CASSIYGDSLEGNQPQHF.

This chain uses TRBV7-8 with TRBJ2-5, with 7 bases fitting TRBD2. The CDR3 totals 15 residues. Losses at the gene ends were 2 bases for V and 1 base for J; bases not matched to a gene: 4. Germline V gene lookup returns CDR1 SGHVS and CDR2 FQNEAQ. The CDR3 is CASSLRASGQETQYF. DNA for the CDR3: TGTGCCAGCAGCTTAAGAGCTAGCGGCCAAGAGACCCAGTACTTC.

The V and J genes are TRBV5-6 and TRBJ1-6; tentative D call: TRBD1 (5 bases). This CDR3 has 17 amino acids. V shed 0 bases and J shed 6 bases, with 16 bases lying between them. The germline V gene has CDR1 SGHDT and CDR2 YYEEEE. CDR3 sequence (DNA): TGTGCCAGCAGCTTGGCGTTGGCTTCAGGGATTAATTCACCCCTCCACTTT. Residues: CASSLALASGINSPLHF.

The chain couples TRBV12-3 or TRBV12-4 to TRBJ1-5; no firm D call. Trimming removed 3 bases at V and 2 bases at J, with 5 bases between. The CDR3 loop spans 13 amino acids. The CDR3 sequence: CASSFEGNQPQHF. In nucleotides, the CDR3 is TGTGCCAGCAGTTTCGAGGGCAATCAGCCCCAGCATTTT.

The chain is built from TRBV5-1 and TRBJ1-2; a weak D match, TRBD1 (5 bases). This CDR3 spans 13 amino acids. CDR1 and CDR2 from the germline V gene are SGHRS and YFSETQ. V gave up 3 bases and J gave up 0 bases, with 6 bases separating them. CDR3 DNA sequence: TGCGCCAGCAGCTCGACAGCTAACTATGGCTACACCTTC. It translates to CASSSTANYGYTF.

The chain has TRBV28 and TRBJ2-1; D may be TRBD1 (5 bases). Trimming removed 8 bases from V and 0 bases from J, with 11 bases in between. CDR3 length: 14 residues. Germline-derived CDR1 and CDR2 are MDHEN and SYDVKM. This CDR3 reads CASQGHSSYNEQFF. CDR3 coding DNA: TGTGCCAGCCAGGGCCACAGCTCCTACAATGAGCAGTTCTTC.

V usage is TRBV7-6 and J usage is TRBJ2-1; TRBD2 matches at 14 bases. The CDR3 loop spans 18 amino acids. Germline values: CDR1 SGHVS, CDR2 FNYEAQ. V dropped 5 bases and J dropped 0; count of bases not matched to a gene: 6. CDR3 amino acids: CASSGLAGGRSSYNEQFF. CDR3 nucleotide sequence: TGTGCCAGCAGCGGACTAGCGGGGGGCCGCAGCTCCTACAATGAGCAGTTCTTC. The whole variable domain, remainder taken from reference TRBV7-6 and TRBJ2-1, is GAGVSQSPRYKVTKRGQDVALRCDPISGHVSLYWYRQALGQGPEFLTYFNYEAQQDKSGLPNDRFSAERPEGSISTLTIQRTEQRDSAMYRCASSGLAGGRSSYNEQFFGPGTRLTVL.

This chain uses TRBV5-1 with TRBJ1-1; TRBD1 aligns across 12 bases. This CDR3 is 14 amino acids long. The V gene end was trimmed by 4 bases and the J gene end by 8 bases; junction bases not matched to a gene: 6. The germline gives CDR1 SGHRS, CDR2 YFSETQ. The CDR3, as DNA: TGCGCCAGCAGCCTCGGGACAGGGGGCGAAGAAGCTTTCTTT. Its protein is CASSLGTGGEEAFF.

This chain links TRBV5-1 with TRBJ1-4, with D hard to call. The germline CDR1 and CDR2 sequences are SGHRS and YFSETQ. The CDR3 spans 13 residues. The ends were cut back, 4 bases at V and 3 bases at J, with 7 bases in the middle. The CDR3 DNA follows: TGCGCCAGCAGCACCCGGGCTAATGAAAAACTGTTTTTT. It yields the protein CASSTRANEKLFF.

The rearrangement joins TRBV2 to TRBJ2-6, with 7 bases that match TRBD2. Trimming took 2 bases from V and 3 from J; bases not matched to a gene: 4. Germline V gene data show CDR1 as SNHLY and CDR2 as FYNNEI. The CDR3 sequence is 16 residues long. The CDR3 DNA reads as TGTGCCAGCAGTGAAAGGGGAGGGTATGGGGCCAACGTCCTGACTTTC. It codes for CASSERGGYGANVLTF. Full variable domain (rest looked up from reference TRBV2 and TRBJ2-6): EPEVTQTPSHQVTQMGQEVILRCVPISNHLYFYWYRQILGQKVEFLVSFYNNEISEKSEIFDDQFSVERPDGSNFTLKIRSTKLEDSAMYFCASSERGGYGANVLTFGAGSRLTVL.

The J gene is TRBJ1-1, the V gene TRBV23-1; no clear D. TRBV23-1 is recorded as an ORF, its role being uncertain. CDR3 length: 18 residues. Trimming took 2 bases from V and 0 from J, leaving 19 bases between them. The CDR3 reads CASSQPRRGGSMNTEAFF. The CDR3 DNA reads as TGCGCCAGCAGTCAACCCCGGCGGGGAGGATCGATGAACACTGAAGCTTTCTTT.

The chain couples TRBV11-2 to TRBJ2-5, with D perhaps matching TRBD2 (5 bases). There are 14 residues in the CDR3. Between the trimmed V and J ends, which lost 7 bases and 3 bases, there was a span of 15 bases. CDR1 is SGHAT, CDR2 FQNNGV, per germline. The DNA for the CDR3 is TGTGCCAGCAAAAGGTCATTCGGGGAAGAGACCCAGTACTTC. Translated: CASKRSFGEETQYF.

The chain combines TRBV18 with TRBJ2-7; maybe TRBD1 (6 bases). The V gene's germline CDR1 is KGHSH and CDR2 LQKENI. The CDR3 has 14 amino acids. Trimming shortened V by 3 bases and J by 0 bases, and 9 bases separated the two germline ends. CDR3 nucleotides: TGTGCCAGCTCACCTCTGGACAGCTCCTACGAGCAGTACTTC. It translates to CASSPLDSSYEQYF.

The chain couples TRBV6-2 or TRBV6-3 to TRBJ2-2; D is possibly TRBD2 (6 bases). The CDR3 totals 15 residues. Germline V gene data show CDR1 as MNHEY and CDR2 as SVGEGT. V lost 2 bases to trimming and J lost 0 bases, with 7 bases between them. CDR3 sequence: CASSYGTSNTGELFF. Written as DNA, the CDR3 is TGTGCCAGCAGTTACGGGACTTCGAACACCGGGGAGCTGTTTTTT.

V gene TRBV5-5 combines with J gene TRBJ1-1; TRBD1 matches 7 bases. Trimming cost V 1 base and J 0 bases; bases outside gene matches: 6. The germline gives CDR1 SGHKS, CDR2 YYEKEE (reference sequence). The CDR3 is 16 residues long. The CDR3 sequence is CASSLRGQRMNTEAFF. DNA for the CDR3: TGTGCCAGCAGCTTGAGGGGACAGAGAATGAACACTGAAGCTTTCTTT.

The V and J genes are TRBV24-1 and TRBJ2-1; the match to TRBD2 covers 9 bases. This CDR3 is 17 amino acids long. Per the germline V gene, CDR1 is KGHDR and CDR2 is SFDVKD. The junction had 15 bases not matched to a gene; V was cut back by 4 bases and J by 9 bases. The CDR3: CATSDVKTSGASGEQFF. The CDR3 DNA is TGTGCCACCAGTGACGTGAAGACTAGCGGCGCATCGGGTGAGCAGTTCTTC.

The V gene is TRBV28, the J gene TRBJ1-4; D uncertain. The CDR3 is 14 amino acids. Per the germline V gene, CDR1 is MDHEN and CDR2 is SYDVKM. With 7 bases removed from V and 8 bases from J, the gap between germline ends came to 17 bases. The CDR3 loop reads CASITDGLGEKLFF. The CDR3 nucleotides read TGTGCCAGCATCACCGACGGACTCGGGGAAAAACTGTTTTTT.

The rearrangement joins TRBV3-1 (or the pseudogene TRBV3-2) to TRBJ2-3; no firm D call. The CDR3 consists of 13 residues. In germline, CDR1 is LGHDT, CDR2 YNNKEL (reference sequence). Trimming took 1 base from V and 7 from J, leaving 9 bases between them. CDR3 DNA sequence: TGTGCCAGCAGCCAAGTTCACGGTCATACGCAGTATTTT. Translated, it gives CASSQVHGHTQYF.

The CDR3 region is CASSLGRPTNEKLFF. For the CDR3, the DNA is TGTGCCAGCAGCTTAGGCAGGCCAACTAATGAAAAACTGTTTTTT. J is TRBJ1-4 and V is TRBV7-8, with D uncertain. This CDR3 is 15 amino acids long. Trimming took 1 base from V and 0 from J, leaving 6 bases between them. The germline CDR1 and CDR2 sequences are SGHVS and FQNEAQ.

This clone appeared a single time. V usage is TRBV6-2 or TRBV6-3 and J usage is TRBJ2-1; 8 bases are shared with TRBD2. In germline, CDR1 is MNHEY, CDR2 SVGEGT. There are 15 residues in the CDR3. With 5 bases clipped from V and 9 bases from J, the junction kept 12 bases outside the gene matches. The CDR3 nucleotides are TGTGCCAGCAGTAAGCGGACTAGCAGTGGCGGTGAGCAGTTCTTC. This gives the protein CASSKRTSSGGEQFF.

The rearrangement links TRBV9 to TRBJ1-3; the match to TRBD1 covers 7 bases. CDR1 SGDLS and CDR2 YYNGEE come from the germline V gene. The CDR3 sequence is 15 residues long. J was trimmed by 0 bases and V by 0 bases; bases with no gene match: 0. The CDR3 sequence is CASSVDRGSGNTIYF. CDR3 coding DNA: TGTGCCAGCAGCGTAGACAGGGGCTCTGGAAACACCATATATTTT. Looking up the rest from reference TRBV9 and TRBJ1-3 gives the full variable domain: DSGVTQTPKHLITATGQRVTLRCSPRSGDLSVYWYQQSLDQGLQFLIQYYNGEERAKGNILERFSAQQFPDLHSELNLSSLELGDSALYFCASSVDRGSGNTIYFGEGSWLTVV.

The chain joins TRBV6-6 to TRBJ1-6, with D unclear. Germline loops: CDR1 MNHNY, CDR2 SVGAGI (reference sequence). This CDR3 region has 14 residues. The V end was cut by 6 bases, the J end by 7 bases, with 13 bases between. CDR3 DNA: TGTGCCAGCAGCCGGCGGGGTCTGAATTCACCCCTCCACTTT. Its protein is CASSRRGLNSPLHF.

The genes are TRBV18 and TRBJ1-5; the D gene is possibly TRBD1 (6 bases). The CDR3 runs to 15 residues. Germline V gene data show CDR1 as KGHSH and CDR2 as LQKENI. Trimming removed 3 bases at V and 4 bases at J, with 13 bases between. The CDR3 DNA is TGTGCCAGCTCACCTTCGGACAGCCTTAATCAGCCCCAGCATTTT. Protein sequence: CASSPSDSLNQPQHF.

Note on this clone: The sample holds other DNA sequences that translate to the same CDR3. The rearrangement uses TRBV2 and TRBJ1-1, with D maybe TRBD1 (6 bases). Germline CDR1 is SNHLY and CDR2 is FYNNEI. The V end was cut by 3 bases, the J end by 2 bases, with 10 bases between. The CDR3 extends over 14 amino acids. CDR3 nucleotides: TGTGCCAGCAGTGAGGGCAGGGGCAACACTGAAGCTTTCTTT. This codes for CASSEGRGNTEAFF. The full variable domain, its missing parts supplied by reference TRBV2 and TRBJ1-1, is EPEVTQTPSHQVTQMGQEVILRCVPISNHLYFYWYRQILGQKVEFLVSFYNNEISEKSEIFDDQFSVERPDGSNFTLKIRSTKLEDSAMYFCASSEGRGNTEAFFGQGTRLTVV.

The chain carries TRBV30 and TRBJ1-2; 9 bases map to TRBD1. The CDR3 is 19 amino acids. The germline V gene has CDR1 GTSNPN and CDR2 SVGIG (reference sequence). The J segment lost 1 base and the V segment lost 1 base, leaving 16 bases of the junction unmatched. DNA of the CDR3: TGTGCCTGGAGTGACCAACCCGGGACAGGGAATCCACTTAACTATGGCTACACCTTC. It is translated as CAWSDQPGTGNPLNYGYTF.

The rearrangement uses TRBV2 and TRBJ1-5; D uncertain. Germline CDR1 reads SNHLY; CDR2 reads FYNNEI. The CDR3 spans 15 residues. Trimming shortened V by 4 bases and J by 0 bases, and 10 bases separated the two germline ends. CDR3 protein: CASSAAVGSNQPQHF. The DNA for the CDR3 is TGTGCCAGCAGTGCGGCGGTGGGTAGCAATCAGCCCCAGCATTTT.